This T cell receptor (beta chain) was identified in a study of neoadjuvant nivolumab and ipilimumab in lung cancer. Study-wide points: TCR richness and clonality were higher in tumors than adjacent uninvolved lung. Only a small number of samples underwent TCR sequencing.

Sequencing used immunoSEQ multiplex PCR; TCRdb keeps in-frame clones, though not all of them. This table has 15,000 to 20,000 clones, 60% to 80% appearing once. As for this clone: Its antigen remains unknown.

Germline V gene lookup returns CDR1 MNHEY and CDR2 SVGAGI. Trimming cost V 6 bases and J 8 bases, with 17 bases left between them. The CDR3 totals 15 residues. The receptor comes from an adult with non-small cell lung cancer. This specimen consisted of tumor tissue, obtained after neoadjuvant nivolumab, alone or with ipilimumab, at or shortly before surgery. This chain uses TRBV6-5 with TRBJ1-6; possible D gene TRBD1, 6 bases. CDR3 DNA sequence: TGTGCCAGCAGACCTTCACAGGGATTCTATTCACCCCTCCACTTT. Translation gives CASRPSQGFYSPLHF.